A single sample gave rise to the 30 T cell receptor beta chains below, sequenced in a study of T cells in Graves' hyperthyroidism and ophthalmopathy. RNA transcripts gave rise to amplified TCR beta CDR3 regions. HTBI primers drove first-round RT-PCR of the TCR CDR3. Using its own MiXCR run on the multiplex PCR reads, TCRdb lists one record per CDR3 protein. Of a few hundred thousand distinct CDR3 sequences in the sample, 46% were seen once. The sample was peripheral blood or thyroid tissue (not recorded which). All receptors come from an adult woman with Graves' disease, either hyperthyroidism or ophthalmopathy (not recorded which).

This clonotype appeared a few times. V usage is TRBV7-9 and J usage is TRBJ2-7; no clear D. This CDR3 comprises 14 residues. The germline V gene has CDR1 SEHNR and CDR2 FQNEAQ (reference sequence). Trimming stripped 5 bases from V and 1 base from J, with 12 bases between. The chain's CDR3 is CASSVGDGSYEQYF. The CDR3 DNA reads TGTGCCAGCAGCGTTGGAGACGGGTCCTACGAGCAGTACTTC.

There are many counts of this clonotype. The genes are TRBV20-1 and TRBJ2-5, with D hard to call. Germline loops: CDR1 DFQATT, CDR2 SNEGSKA (reference sequence). CDR3 length equals 13 residues. The ends were cut back, 0 bases at V and 5 bases at J, with 10 bases in the middle. The CDR3 sequence: CSARDPLMETQYF. The CDR3 DNA reads as TGCAGTGCTAGAGATCCGCTGATGGAGACCCAGTACTTC.

This clonotype was seen ten or more times. The J gene is TRBJ1-1, the V gene TRBV7-3; D gene uncertain. The CDR3 runs 14 residues. Trimming pared 4 bases from V and 1 base from J, leaving 10 bases between. CDR1 and CDR2 from the germline V gene are SGHTA and FQGTGA. The CDR3 DNA sequence: TGTGCCAGCAGCTCCCACTCCCAGAACACTGAAGCTTTCTTT. Translating gives CASSSHSQNTEAFF.

The chain links TRBV7-8 to TRBJ1-2, with D hard to call. This CDR3 has 17 residues. CDR1 is SGHVS, CDR2 FQNEAQ, per germline. V lost 5 bases and J 4 bases, leaving 23 bases between the germline ends. CDR3 sequence: CASSKLEPDGDSYGYTF. In nucleotides, the CDR3 is TGTGCCAGCAGCAAACTCGAACCGGACGGCGACTCCTATGGCTACACCTTC.

The gene calls are TRBV29-1 and TRBJ2-5; D may match TRBD1 or TRBD2 (5 bases each). This CDR3 comprises 12 residues. Germline assignment: CDR1 SQVTM and CDR2 ANQGSEA. The CDR3 loop reads CTLGAGEKTQYF. CDR3 bases: TGCACCCTTGGGGCCGGGGAGAAGACCCAGTACTTC.

This rearrangement joins TRBV7-8 to TRBJ1-3, with unresolved D. This CDR3 has 15 amino acids. V was cut by 4 bases and J by 1 base, with 11 bases left in between. CDR1 is SGHVS, CDR2 FQNEAQ, per germline. Here the CDR3 reads CASSWPSRSGNTIYF. Here the CDR3 DNA reads TGTGCCAGCAGCTGGCCTTCGAGATCTGGAAACACCATATATTTT.

As concerns this clonotype: A read error may produce the germline difference seen at one junction end. The chain uses TRBV9 and TRBJ1-5; D uncertain. The germline gives CDR1 SGDLS, CDR2 YYNGEE. The CDR3 length is 14 residues. CDR3 nucleotide sequence: TGTGCCACCAGCGAGGATTATAGCAATCAGCCCCAGCATTTT. Translating it yields CATSEDYSNQPQHF.

This chain uses TRBV25-1 with TRBJ1-1; the D is unclear. This CDR3 comprises 14 residues. The V gene lost 5 bases and the J gene lost 6 bases, with 16 bases spanning the gap. CDR1 and CDR2 (germline): MGHDK, SYGVNS. Here the CDR3 DNA reads TGTGCCAGCAGTTCCAGCCCGGGTAACGCTGAAGCTTTCTTT. This encodes CASSSSPGNAEAFF.

The gene calls are TRBV29-1 and TRBJ2-7; tentative D call: TRBD2 (7 bases). V lost 7 bases and J lost 2, with 12 bases in between. The CDR3 has 12 residues. The germline V gene has CDR1 SQVTM and CDR2 ANQGSEA. CDR3 DNA: TGCAGCGGGAGGGGGAGGGCCTACGAGCAGTACTTC. It encodes CSGRGRAYEQYF.

This clonotype was observed at least ten times. V gene TRBV7-9 combines with J gene TRBJ1-5, with D perhaps TRBD1 (5 bases). The V gene lost 1 base and the J gene lost 0 bases, with 13 bases spanning the gap. Germline loops: CDR1 SEHNR, CDR2 FQNEAQ (reference sequence). This CDR3 is built from 17 residues. The CDR3 here is CASSLGDGTVSNQPQHF. CDR3 DNA sequence: TGTGCCAGCAGCTTAGGCGATGGGACGGTTAGCAATCAGCCCCAGCATTTT. Full variable domain (remainder filled in from reference TRBV7-9 and TRBJ1-5): DTGVSQNPRHKITKRGQNVTFRCDPISEHNRLYWYRQTLGQGPEFLTYFQNEAQLEKSRLLSDRFSAERPKGSFSTLEIQRTEQGDSAMYLCASSLGDGTVSNQPQHFGDGTRLSIL.

The chain has TRBV30 and TRBJ1-5; no clear D. V lost 2 bases, J lost 0 bases, and 8 bases lay in between. This CDR3 contains 14 residues. From germline, CDR1 is GTSNPN and CDR2 SVGIG (reference sequence). CDR3 DNA sequence: TGTGCCTGGAGTAGCAGGAATAGCAATCAGCCCCAGCATTTT. This gives the protein CAWSSRNSNQPQHF. Full variable domain (missing parts from reference TRBV30 and TRBJ1-5): SQTIHQWPATLVQPVGSPLSLECTVEGTSNPNLYWYRQAAGRGLQLLFYSVGIGQISSEVPQNLSASRPQDRQFILSSKKLLLSDSGFYLCAWSSRNSNQPQHFGDGTRLSIL.

The chain joins TRBV10-3 to TRBJ1-4, with D unclear. V was shortened by 4 bases and J by 4 bases, with 10 bases between the two germline ends. The CDR3 length is 14 residues. Per germline, CDR1 ENHRY and CDR2 SYGVKD. The DNA for the CDR3 is TGTGCCATCAGTGGAGGGCCAGATAATGAAAAACTGTTTTTT. Its translation is CAISGGPDNEKLFF.

At least ten counts were recorded for this clonotype. The chain combines TRBV2 with TRBJ2-6, with D possibly TRBD1 on 5 matching bases. CDR1 is SNHLY and CDR2 is FYNNEI in the germline V gene. The CDR3 sequence is 16 residues long. Trimming cost V 3 bases and J 0 bases, with 9 bases left between them. The CDR3 spells CASSDRANSGANVLTF. Here the CDR3 DNA reads TGTGCCAGCAGTGACAGGGCCAACTCTGGGGCCAACGTCCTGACTTTC.

The chain carries TRBV20-1 and TRBJ1-2; TRBD1 might be the D (5 bases). The CDR3 runs 12 residues. The germline V gene has CDR1 DFQATT and CDR2 SNEGSKA (reference sequence). V gave up 3 bases and J gave up 6 bases, with 11 bases separating them. The CDR3 sequence is CSARKGPDGYTF. DNA for the CDR3: TGCAGTGCTAGGAAGGGGCCAGATGGCTACACCTTC.

This clonotype was counted only a few times. The chain carries TRBV2 and TRBJ1-1; D gene ambiguous. Germline-derived CDR1 and CDR2 are SNHLY and FYNNEI. The V and J ends lost 2 bases and 6 bases respectively, with 13 bases between them. The CDR3 extends over 14 amino acids. CDR3 sequence (DNA): TGTGCCAGCAGTGAATCAATAAGGACTTCTGAAGCTTTCTTT. Translation gives CASSESIRTSEAFF.

This rearrangement joins TRBV15 to TRBJ2-7; no firm D call. CDR1 and CDR2 from the germline V gene are LNHNV and YYDKDF (reference sequence). The V end lost 1 base, the J end lost 0 bases, and 7 bases lay between the germline ends. This CDR3 is 14 amino acids long. CDR3 amino acids: CATSRAVDSYEQYF. The CDR3 nucleotides are TGTGCCACCAGCAGAGCCGTCGACTCCTACGAGCAGTACTTC.

J is TRBJ2-7 and V is TRBV20-1; 9 bases are a match to TRBD2. This CDR3 is built from 13 residues. Germline CDR1 DFQATT, CDR2 SNEGSKA (reference sequence). V gave up 6 bases and J gave up 3 bases; unmatched junction bases: 6. This chain's CDR3 is CSATGLASYEQYF. The CDR3 DNA follows: TGCAGTGCCACGGGACTAGCTAGCTACGAGCAGTACTTC.

The genes are TRBV2 and TRBJ2-7; D is undetermined. With 7 bases removed from V and 5 bases from J, the gap between germline ends came to 9 bases. This CDR3 contains 11 residues. Germline V gene data show CDR1 as SNHLY and CDR2 as FYNNEI. This CDR3 is CASTRVDEQYF. The CDR3 nucleotides read TGTGCCAGCACTCGGGTGGACGAGCAGTACTTC.

This clonotype was seen a few times. This sequence joins TRBV6-1 and TRBJ1-5, with a possible D match to TRBD1 (5 bases). Germline V gene data show CDR1 as MNHNS and CDR2 as SASEGT. The V end lost 2 bases, the J end lost 3 bases, and 8 bases lay between the germline ends. This CDR3 is 14 amino acids long. CDR3 in amino acids: CASSEWGLNQPQHF. CDR3 coding DNA: TGTGCCAGCAGTGAATGGGGACTCAATCAGCCCCAGCATTTT.

This clonotype was seen more than once but under ten times. The V and J genes are TRBV7-9 and TRBJ1-2; D perhaps matches TRBD1 (5 bases). The germline V gene has CDR1 SEHNR and CDR2 FQNEAQ (reference sequence). This CDR3 has 16 amino acids. Trimming left V 5 bases short and J 7 bases short, with 23 bases between. Here the CDR3 reads CASSQASYSSRGGYTF. CDR3 nucleotide sequence: TGTGCCAGCAGCCAAGCCTCGTACAGTTCGAGGGGTGGCTACACCTTC.

This rearrangement joins TRBV7-2 to TRBJ1-3; 10 bases fit TRBD1. Germline trimming cut 6 bases from V and 4 bases from J; bases unmatched to any gene: 9. The CDR3 has 16 residues. In germline, CDR1 is SGHTA, CDR2 FQGNSA. CDR3 DNA sequence: TGTGCCAGCAGTTTCCGAGGGACAGGGGCCGGAAACACCATATATTTT. Amino acids: CASSFRGTGAGNTIYF.

The chain's CDR3 is CSASREAGANVLTF. In nucleotides, the CDR3 is TGCAGTGCATCCAGGGAGGCGGGAGCCAACGTCCTGACTTTC. The V gene is TRBV20-1, the J gene TRBJ2-6; possibly TRBD2 for D (6 bases). The CDR3 loop spans 14 amino acids. Between the trimmed V and J ends, which lost 6 bases and 7 bases, there was a span of 16 bases. Germline-derived CDR1 and CDR2 are DFQATT and SNEGSKA (reference sequence).

J is TRBJ1-5 and V is TRBV10-3; possibly TRBD1 for D (5 bases). The V gene's germline CDR1 is ENHRY and CDR2 SYGVKD. V was trimmed by 4 bases and J by 3 bases, leaving 13 bases between them. The CDR3 runs 15 residues. Here the CDR3 reads CAISGTSGTNQPQHF. For the CDR3, the DNA is TGTGCCATCAGTGGGACTAGCGGGACCAATCAGCCCCAGCATTTT.

The chain couples TRBV10-2 to TRBJ1-6; D is unresolved. V was pared by 8 bases and J by 2 bases, with 4 bases between. The CDR3 covers 12 residues. CDR1 and CDR2 from the germline V gene are WSHSY and SAAADI. The CDR3 coding sequence is TGCGCCAGCGCCCCCTATAATTCACCCCTCCACTTT. Translated, it gives CASAPYNSPLHF.

The chain employs TRBV4-2 and TRBJ2-5; 13 nucleotides line up with TRBD2. The CDR3 spans 17 residues. Germline values: CDR1 LGHNA, CDR2 YNFKEQ. J gave up 5 bases and V 4 bases, and 10 bases lay outside the gene matches. As DNA, the CDR3 is TGTGCCAGCAGCCCCACTAGCGGGAGGGCCGAGTGGGAGACCCAGTACTTC. This translates into CASSPTSGRAEWETQYF.

The chain joins TRBV15 to TRBJ2-5; D might be TRBD1 or TRBD2, each matching 5 bases. The V gene lost 0 bases and the J gene lost 5 bases, with 16 bases spanning the gap. Germline CDR1 is LNHNV and CDR2 is YYDKDF (reference sequence). The CDR3 spans 16 residues. The CDR3 region is CATSRDGTPSTETQYF. The CDR3 DNA follows: TGTGCCACCAGCAGAGATGGGACGCCGTCGACCGAGACCCAGTACTTC.

The V call is TRBV11-2, the J call TRBJ2-1, with D tentatively TRBD1 or TRBD2 (5 bases each). V was trimmed by 3 bases and J by 0 bases, leaving 9 bases between them. The CDR3 has 15 amino acids. The V gene's germline CDR1 is SGHAT and CDR2 FQNNGV. The CDR3 spells CASSLGESSYNEQFF. The CDR3 nucleotides are TGTGCCAGCAGCTTGGGGGAGAGCTCCTACAATGAGCAGTTCTTC. Drawing the rest from reference TRBV11-2 and TRBJ2-1, the complete variable domain is EAGVAQSPRYKIIEKRQSVAFWCNPISGHATLYWYQQILGQGPKLLIQFQNNGVVDDSQLPKDRFSAERLKGVDSTLKIQPAKLEDSAVYLCASSLGESSYNEQFFGPGTRLTVL.

The chain uses TRBV6-2 or TRBV6-3 and TRBJ2-7; D is possibly TRBD1 (6 bases). Trimming pared 6 bases from V and 3 bases from J, leaving 18 bases between. The germline V gene has CDR1 MNHEY and CDR2 SVGEGT. This CDR3 has 15 residues. The CDR3 here is CASRLTAGTNYEQYF. The CDR3 bases are TGTGCCAGCAGGCTAACGGCCGGGACAAACTACGAGCAGTACTTC.

The V gene is TRBV10-3, the J gene TRBJ1-2; no reliable D call. The CDR3 is 12 residues long. Germline CDR1 and CDR2: ENHRY and SYGVKD. The V gene lost 3 bases and the J gene lost 7 bases, with 9 bases spanning the gap. The CDR3 reads CAISDGLIGYTF. The CDR3 DNA follows: TGTGCCATCAGTGACGGACTAATTGGCTACACCTTC.

This clonotype was found many times. CDR3 in DNA: TGCAGTGCTAGACCTACTACCTGGAATTCACCCCTCCACTTT. Translation: CSARPTTWNSPLHF. The rearrangement uses TRBV20-1 and TRBJ1-6, with D uncertain. Between the trimmed V and J ends, which lost 2 bases and 7 bases, there was a span of 12 bases. Per the germline V gene, CDR1 is DFQATT and CDR2 is SNEGSKA (reference sequence). The CDR3 totals 14 residues.